This T cell receptor beta chain derives from a study of beta chain features in type 1 diabetes. At the level of the study: The study examined 107,917,701 sorted cells across all samples. Broader study findings: Moderate but significant shortening of TCRB CDR3s was recorded in all four CD4+ subsets from Type 1 diabetes patients.

V lost 2 bases, J lost 7 bases, and 9 bases lay in between. The CDR3 contains 12 residues. Germline assignment: CDR1 MDHEN and CDR2 SYDVKM. The entirety of the isolated RNA underwent reverse transcription, so expressed TCRB transcripts were sequenced. Repertoires were generated with immunoSEQ multiplex PCR, while TCRdb's copy carries only in-frame clones and drops some. Among hundreds of thousands of clones, 11% to 15% were seen once, and the ten largest hold just under 0.04%. This clone turned up a few times. Antigen specificity is unknown. The V call is TRBV28, the J call TRBJ2-7; D not resolved. This TCR was recovered from a man between 18 and 35 years old with type 1 diabetes. Source material: naive CD4+ T cells from blood. The DNA for the CDR3 is TGTGCCAGCAGTTTACTGGCCTTGGAGCAGTACTTC. Its protein product is CASSLLALEQYF. Supplemented by reference TRBV28 and TRBJ2-7, the full variable domain reads DVKVTQSSRYLVKRTGEKVFLECVQDMDHENMFWYRQDPGLGLRLIYFSYDVKMKEKGDIPEGYSVSREKKERFSLILESASTNQTSMYLCASSLLALEQYFGPGTRLTVT.